This T cell receptor (beta chain) was captured by sequencing in a study of response to subunit inactivated influenza vaccine. This clonotype was found a few times. The antigen remains unidentified. General study points: There was a suggestion from the authors that each seasonal influenza vaccination recruits few new T cells.

CDR3 size: 16 residues. V dropped 4 bases and J dropped 7 bases, with 23 bases sitting between them. Looked up from germline, CDR1 is SGDLS and CDR2 is YYNGEE. TCRdb re-called the RT-PCR reads through MiXCR, storing one row per CDR3 protein. The sample carries 550,000 to 800,000 distinct CDR3 sequences, 15% to 19% recorded once. The rearrangement joins TRBV9 to TRBJ1-2; TRBD1 might be the D (6 bases). The input for sequencing was PBMCs from blood, taken approximately 12 days after vaccination. This TCR was recovered from a man over 45 who received an inactivated influenza vaccine. The CDR3 region is CASSSGASGAPGGYTF. The CDR3, as DNA: TGTGCCAGCAGCTCCGGGGCGTCAGGGGCCCCAGGTGGCTACACCTTC.